These 24 T cell receptor beta chains originate from one sample sequenced in a study of blood T cell repertoires in COVID-19. Generated by immunoSEQ multiplex PCR, the TCRdb table keeps only in-frame clones and is missing some. The repertoire holds a few hundred thousand clones, 70% to 90% seen once, with 11% in the top ten. Sequencing input: peripheral blood. These receptors were taken from a woman between 65 and 79 years old with acute or convalescent COVID-19.

This clone was seen more than once but under ten times. The chain recombines TRBV5-1 with TRBJ2-1; tentative D call: TRBD2 (6 bases). The CDR3 spans 15 residues. Trimming stripped 0 bases from V and 4 bases from J, with 11 bases between. Germline V gene lookup returns CDR1 SGHRS and CDR2 YFSETQ. The CDR3 sequence is CASSLGSGLYNEQFF. CDR3 nucleotides: TGCGCCAGCAGCTTGGGTAGCGGACTATACAATGAGCAGTTCTTC.

Note on this clone: Other DNA sequences in this specimen translate into the identical CDR3. This rearrangement joins TRBV6-5 to TRBJ1-5; TRBD1 matches at 8 bases. This CDR3 is built from 13 residues. Germline CDR1 and CDR2: MNHEY and SVGAGI. The V gene end was trimmed by 5 bases and the J gene end by 7 bases; junction bases not matched to a gene: 4. CDR3 loop: CASSPDRVQPQHF. The CDR3 DNA reads as TGTGCCAGCAGTCCGGACAGGGTCCAGCCCCAGCATTTT.

The rearrangement links TRBV5-1 to TRBJ2-1; D is possibly TRBD1 (5 bases). Germline CDR1 SGHRS, CDR2 YFSETQ. The CDR3 sequence is 13 residues long. The V and J ends lost 7 bases and 9 bases respectively, with 17 bases between them. The CDR3 DNA follows: TGCGCCAGCTGCGATCAGGGCCTTGGTGAGCAGTTCTTC. Translation gives CASCDQGLGEQFF.

The table lists this clone with a few counts. The chain couples TRBV4-2 to TRBJ1-1, with a tentative D call TRBD1 (5 bases). There are 15 residues in the CDR3. V gave up 1 base and J gave up 1 base, with 10 bases separating them. Germline CDR1 LGHNA, CDR2 YNFKEQ. CDR3 DNA: TGTGCCAGCAGCCAAGGGGGGGGAGGGAACACTGAAGCTTTCTTT. It yields the protein CASSQGGGGNTEAFF.

V is TRBV7-8 and J is TRBJ1-4; D may be TRBD1 (5 bases). Germline loops: CDR1 SGHVS, CDR2 FQNEAQ. This CDR3 has 15 residues. Trimming took off 5 bases at V and 3 bases at J, with 13 bases between the two ends. CDR3 nucleotide sequence: TGTGCCAGCAGCCCCCGACGGACATCTAATGAAAAACTGTTTTTT. It yields the protein CASSPRRTSNEKLFF.

The V call is TRBV5-1, the J call TRBJ2-1; 9 nucleotides match TRBD1. Germline V gives CDR1 SGHRS, CDR2 YFSETQ. CDR3 length: 15 residues. With 3 bases clipped from V and 13 bases from J, the junction kept 14 bases outside the gene matches. The CDR3 protein is CASSSPGQGKVGQFF. The CDR3 DNA reads TGCGCCAGCAGCTCACCGGGACAGGGTAAGGTGGGCCAGTTCTTC.

This chain uses TRBV5-8 with TRBJ1-5; 7 nucleotides line up with TRBD1. Trimming at V came to 2 bases and at J to 7 bases, leaving 9 bases not matched to a gene. The CDR3 extends over 15 amino acids. Per germline, CDR1 SGHTS and CDR2 YDEGEE. The CDR3, as DNA: TGTGCCAGCAGCTTCCACAGGGGTGGGCGCCAGCCCCAGCATTTT. It translates to CASSFHRGGRQPQHF.

This clone was counted a few times. This sequence joins TRBV10-3 and TRBJ2-7; 7 bases agree with TRBD1. The CDR3 runs to 16 residues. V was clipped by 8 bases and J by 3 bases; unmatched bases: 16. Germline V gene data show CDR1 as ENHRY and CDR2 as SYGVKD. CDR3 residues: CAISLLRDRHIYEQYF. CDR3 sequence (DNA): TGTGCCATCTCCTTGCTACGGGACAGACATATCTACGAGCAGTACTTC.

This clone came up many times. The V gene is TRBV27, the J gene TRBJ1-6; D not certain. CDR1 is MNHEY, CDR2 SMNVEV, per germline (reference sequence). This CDR3 has 13 amino acids. With 3 bases removed from V and 7 bases from J, the gap between germline ends came to 7 bases. The CDR3 DNA reads as TGTGCCAGCAGTTTGGTCGGGAATTCACCCCTCCACTTT. Its protein product is CASSLVGNSPLHF.

V is TRBV29-1 and J is TRBJ1-5, with D possibly being TRBD1 (6 bases). The CDR3 spans 13 residues. The V end lost 7 bases, the J end lost 4 bases, and 14 bases lay between the germline ends. Looked up from germline, CDR1 is SQVTM and CDR2 is ANQGSEA. CDR3 protein: CSGGGGQNQPQHF. The DNA for the CDR3 is TGCAGCGGCGGTGGGGGCCAGAATCAGCCCCAGCATTTT.

The rearrangement uses TRBV2 and TRBJ2-7; 7 bases map to TRBD1. This CDR3 region has 16 residues. In germline, CDR1 is SNHLY, CDR2 FYNNEI. Trimming removed 2 bases from V and 0 bases from J; junction bases left unmatched: 7. CDR3 loop: CASSEKGGLSSYEQYF. The CDR3 bases are TGTGCCAGCAGTGAAAAAGGGGGCCTGAGCTCCTACGAGCAGTACTTC.

The chain employs TRBV5-1 and TRBJ1-4; perhaps TRBD1 as D (5 bases). The CDR3 contains 14 residues. CDR1 is SGHRS, CDR2 YFSETQ, per germline. V was trimmed by 4 bases and J by 1 base, leaving 8 bases between them. The CDR3 sequence is CASSVQGTNEKLFF. The DNA for the CDR3 is TGCGCCAGCAGCGTTCAGGGAACTAATGAAAAACTGTTTTTT.

This sequence joins TRBV7-3 and TRBJ1-2; TRBD1 matches at 8 bases. The germline CDR1 and CDR2 sequences are SGHTA and FQGTGA. This CDR3 has 15 amino acids. V was pared by 0 bases and J by 2 bases, with 2 bases of the junction left unmatched. DNA for the CDR3: TGTGCCAGCAGCTTAACGAACAGGGGGAACTATGGCTACACCTTC. Amino acid sequence: CASSLTNRGNYGYTF.

The CDR3 is CASSLAGGGPAYGYTF. The CDR3 region has the DNA TGTGCCAGCAGTTTAGCGGGTGGGGGCCCGGCATATGGCTACACCTTC. The rearrangement joins TRBV28 to TRBJ1-2; D perhaps matches TRBD1 (6 bases). Trimming shortened V by 2 bases and J by 5 bases, and 18 bases separated the two germline ends. This CDR3 contains 16 residues. Germline values: CDR1 MDHEN, CDR2 SYDVKM.

The V gene is TRBV20-1, the J gene TRBJ2-7; the match to TRBD1 covers 8 bases. Per the germline V gene, CDR1 is DFQATT and CDR2 is SNEGSKA (reference sequence). The CDR3 is made up of 15 amino acids. J was trimmed by 1 base and V by 3 bases; bases with no gene match: 8. Here the CDR3 reads CSASQGASASYEQYF. CDR3 in DNA: TGCAGTGCTAGTCAGGGGGCCAGCGCGTCCTACGAGCAGTACTTC.

The chain combines TRBV7-8 with TRBJ1-2, with 9 bases that match TRBD1. Germline values: CDR1 SGHVS, CDR2 FQNEAQ. Germline trimming cut 2 bases from V and 7 bases from J; bases unmatched to any gene: 5. The CDR3 runs 14 residues. The DNA for the CDR3 is TGTGCCAGCAGCTTACGGACAGGGGTGGGTGGCTACACCTTC. It specifies CASSLRTGVGGYTF.

The chain recombines TRBV6-5 with TRBJ1-5; D unclear. Trimming removed 6 bases at V and 4 bases at J, with 16 bases between. Germline lookup yields CDR1 MNHEY and CDR2 SVGAGI. This CDR3 is 15 amino acids long. The CDR3, as DNA: TGTGCCAGCAGACTCTTGGACGGGAGGAATCAGCCCCAGCATTTT. Amino acids: CASRLLDGRNQPQHF.

The chain recombines TRBV28 with TRBJ2-5; 12 positions agree with TRBD2. The J segment lost 1 base and the V segment lost 4 bases, leaving 7 bases of the junction unmatched. The CDR3 has 17 residues. Germline-derived CDR1 and CDR2 are MDHEN and SYDVKM. The CDR3 protein is CASSSPTTSGGQETQYF. CDR3 coding DNA: TGTGCCAGCAGTTCCCCTACGACTAGCGGGGGCCAAGAGACCCAGTACTTC.

Note on this clone: The same CDR3 also results from other DNA sequences found in this sample. This chain links TRBV20-1 with TRBJ2-5, with D tentatively TRBD1 (6 bases). Per germline, CDR1 DFQATT and CDR2 SNEGSKA (reference sequence). CDR3 size: 11 residues. V lost 4 bases to trimming and J lost 5 bases, with 8 bases between them. The CDR3 coding sequence is TGCAGTGCTACAAGGGGGGAGACCCAGTACTTC. It codes for CSATRGETQYF.

The chain is built from TRBV18 and TRBJ2-1; D ambiguous. The CDR3 runs 13 residues. Between the trimmed V and J ends, which lost 6 bases and 7 bases, there was a span of 13 bases. Germline CDR1 is KGHSH and CDR2 is LQKENI. The CDR3 sequence: CASSSGVVNEQFF. The CDR3 coding sequence is TGTGCCAGCTCCTCGGGTGTGGTTAATGAGCAGTTCTTC. Full variable domain (remainder filled in from reference TRBV18 and TRBJ2-1): NAGVMQNPRHLVRRRGQEARLRCSPMKGHSHVYWYRQLPEEGLKFMVYLQKENIIDESGMPKERFSAEFPKEGPSILRIQQVVRGDSAAYFCASSSGVVNEQFFGPGTRLTVL.

The chain carries TRBV6-5 and TRBJ2-3; TRBD2 matches at 10 bases. This CDR3 is built from 13 residues. Germline V gene data show CDR1 as MNHEY and CDR2 as SVGAGI. The CDR3 region is CASGRRLPDTQYF. CDR3 bases: TGTGCTAGCGGGAGGCGGCTCCCAGATACGCAGTATTTT.

The chain couples TRBV21-1 to TRBJ1-2; TRBD1 was called by the table and not checked on the DNA. TRBV21-1 is shown as a pseudogene. CDR3 length: 13 amino acids. CDR3: CASSKIRQYGYTF. CDR3 nucleotide sequence: TGTGCCAGCAGCAAAATCCGACAGTATGGCTACACCTTC.

As DNA, the CDR3 is TGTGCCAGCAGCTTAGGGGGGCGCGGAAGCTACACCTTC. It translates to CASSLGGRGSYTF. The J gene is TRBJ1-2, the V gene TRBV11-1; a possible D gene is TRBD1 (6 bases). V was cut by 1 base and J by 9 bases, with 12 bases left in between. Germline CDR1 is SGHAT and CDR2 is FQDESV (reference sequence). This CDR3 has 13 residues.

Points on this clone: Other DNA variants within this sample encode the same CDR3. The chain carries TRBV6-5 and TRBJ1-6; D is unresolved. CDR1 and CDR2 from the germline V gene are MNHEY and SVGAGI. This CDR3 is 14 amino acids long. Between the trimmed V and J ends, which lost 4 bases and 4 bases, there was a span of 8 bases. Here the CDR3 DNA reads TGTGCCAGCAGTTCGGGATCATATAATTCACCCCTCCACTTT. This translates into CASSSGSYNSPLHF.